One and the same sample provided the 27 T cell receptor beta chains below, sequenced in a study of OX40 agonist ivuxolimab in advanced cancers. Sequencing was performed with immunoSEQ multiplex PCR; in TCRdb, only in-frame clones are kept and a portion is missing. This table has about 64,000 clones, around four fifths appearing once. This sample comprised CD4+ or CD8+ T cells sorted from blood, obtained in a trial of the OX40 agonist ivuxolimab. The receptors come from an adult with an advanced solid tumor such as melanoma, head and neck, liver or kidney cancer.

The chain joins TRBV5-1 to TRBJ2-3, with 7 bases matching TRBD2. Germline-derived CDR1 and CDR2 are SGHRS and YFSETQ. The CDR3 is 16 amino acids. J gave up 2 bases and V 3 bases, and 9 bases lay outside the gene matches. CDR3 nucleotide sequence: TGCGCCAGCAGCTACGGTGGGCGGGGGTACACAGATACGCAGTATTTT. This translates into CASSYGGRGYTDTQYF.

The rearrangement links TRBV4-2 to TRBJ2-2; D remains unclear. Trimming removed 0 bases from V and 6 bases from J, with 11 bases in between. The CDR3 covers 15 residues. The germline V gene has CDR1 LGHNA and CDR2 YNFKEQ. The CDR3 spells CASSQEVGGPGELFF. Written as DNA, the CDR3 is TGTGCCAGCAGCCAAGAAGTTGGCGGCCCCGGGGAGCTGTTTTTT.

The V and J genes are TRBV18 and TRBJ1-1, with D perhaps TRBD1 (6 bases). V was cut by 5 bases and J by 1 base, with 11 bases left in between. The CDR3 sequence is 14 residues long. CDR1 is KGHSH and CDR2 is LQKENI in the germline V gene. The DNA of the CDR3 is TGTGCCAGCTCAGTCAGGGGTGGGAACACTGAAGCTTTCTTT. Protein sequence: CASSVRGGNTEAFF.

The J gene is TRBJ1-6, the V gene TRBV5-1; the match to TRBD1 covers 11 bases. The CDR3 covers 16 residues. J was trimmed by 7 bases and V by 4 bases; bases with no gene match: 7. The V gene's germline CDR1 is SGHRS and CDR2 YFSETQ. The CDR3, as DNA: TGCGCCAGCAGCCACCTATGGACAGGGGGCAATTCACCCCTCCACTTT. It is translated as CASSHLWTGGNSPLHF.

In its sample, this clone was seen a few times. J is TRBJ1-5 and V is TRBV5-6, with a tentative D call TRBD1 (5 bases). From germline, CDR1 is SGHDT and CDR2 YYEEEE. The CDR3 covers 14 residues. Trimming shortened V by 2 bases and J by 4 bases, and 10 bases separated the two germline ends. DNA of the CDR3: TGTGCCAGCAGCTTCGCCCCAGGGAATCAGCCCCAGCATTTT. Its protein product is CASSFAPGNQPQHF.

The chain joins TRBV9 to TRBJ2-7; D not resolved. The V gene's germline CDR1 is SGDLS and CDR2 YYNGEE. V lost 3 bases to trimming and J lost 6 bases, with 16 bases between them. The CDR3 extends over 14 amino acids. For the CDR3, the DNA is TGTGCCAGCAGCGGAACAGAAATTTCCCTCGAGCAGTACTTC. Translating gives CASSGTEISLEQYF.

V is TRBV19 and J is TRBJ2-1, with TRBD2 matching over 10 bases. Germline-derived CDR1 and CDR2 are LNHDA and SQIVND (reference sequence). This CDR3 is built from 14 residues. The CDR3 DNA reads as TGTGCTCAGATCCTGGCTAGCGGGGGCAATGAGCAGTTCTTC. It yields the protein CAQILASGGNEQFF.

The CDR3 spells CASSEVLYEQYF. The DNA for the CDR3 is TGCGCCAGCAGTGAAGTCCTCTACGAGCAGTACTTC. V is TRBV10-2 and J is TRBJ2-7; D unresolved. The CDR3 sequence is 12 residues long. Germline CDR1 WSHSY, CDR2 SAAADI. Trimming removed 3 bases at V and 3 bases at J, with 6 bases between.

The chain carries TRBV25-1 and TRBJ2-1, with a weak D call TRBD1 (6 bases). V shed 7 bases and J shed 8 bases, with 18 bases lying between them. Germline V gene lookup returns CDR1 MGHDK and CDR2 SYGVNS. The CDR3 consists of 14 residues. CDR3 sequence: CASTEGEGGHEQFF. In DNA, the CDR3 is TGTGCCAGCACCGAGGGGGAAGGCGGCCATGAGCAGTTCTTC. Full variable domain (missing parts from reference TRBV25-1 and TRBJ2-1): EADIYQTPRYLVIGTGKKITLECSQTMGHDKMYWYQQDPGMELHLIHYSYGVNSTEKGDLSSESTVSRIRTEHFPLTLESARPSHTSQYLCASTEGEGGHEQFFGPGTRLTVL.

In this sample, this clone turned up a few times. Other DNA sequences in this specimen translate into the identical CDR3. The genes are TRBV14 and TRBJ2-7; TRBD1 is a possible D gene (6 bases). There are 14 residues in the CDR3. Deletions cut 4 bases from V and 0 bases from J, with 10 bases between. Germline CDR1 SGHDN, CDR2 FVKESK. CDR3 sequence reads: CASSPRTVSYEQYF. CDR3 nucleotide sequence: TGTGCCAGCAGCCCAAGGACAGTCTCCTACGAGCAGTACTTC. The full variable domain, rest sourced from reference TRBV14 and TRBJ2-7, is EAGVTQFPSHSVIEKGQTVTLRCDPISGHDNLYWYRRVMGKEIKFLLHFVKESKQDESGMPNNRFLAERTGGTYSTLKVQPAELEDSGVYFCASSPRTVSYEQYFGPGTRLTVT.

V is TRBV10-3 and J is TRBJ2-2; D not resolved. The germline V and J ends were trimmed by 6 bases and 2 bases, with 4 bases remaining between them. CDR1 ENHRY and CDR2 SYGVKD come from the germline V gene. This CDR3 spans 12 amino acids. CDR3 sequence (DNA): TGTGCCATCAGAAGTAACACCGGGGAGCTGTTTTTT. It yields the protein CAIRSNTGELFF.

The rearrangement links TRBV10-3 to TRBJ1-6; perhaps TRBD1 as D (5 bases). Trimming pared 0 bases from V and 9 bases from J, leaving 18 bases between. In germline, CDR1 is ENHRY, CDR2 SYGVKD. CDR3 length: 17 residues. The CDR3 region is CAISESIGPGLSSPLHF. DNA for the CDR3: TGTGCCATCAGTGAGTCGATAGGGCCGGGACTCAGTTCACCCCTCCACTTT.

This rearrangement joins TRBV5-4 to TRBJ2-5; TRBD2 is a possible D gene (5 bases). The CDR3 extends over 13 amino acids. The ends were cut back, 1 base at V and 3 bases at J, with 7 bases in the middle. Germline CDR1 SGHNT, CDR2 YYREEE (reference sequence). The CDR3 region has the DNA TGTGCCAGCAGCTTGAGGCGGGAAGAGACCCAGTACTTC. Residues: CASSLRREETQYF.

The V call is TRBV27, the J call TRBJ2-1, with 12 bases lining up with TRBD2. The length of the CDR3 is 16 residues. V shed 5 bases and J 4 bases; nucleotides not matched to a gene: 6. Germline-derived CDR1 and CDR2 are MNHEY and SMNVEV (reference sequence). CDR3 sequence: CASSALGTSGYNEQFF. The CDR3 DNA follows: TGTGCCAGCAGTGCATTAGGGACTAGCGGGTACAATGAGCAGTTCTTC.

The rearrangement links TRBV6-1 to TRBJ1-2, with D perhaps matching TRBD1 (6 bases). Germline V CDR1 and CDR2: MNHNS, SASEGT. V lost 3 bases and J 5 bases, leaving 16 bases between the germline ends. This CDR3 region has 15 residues. CDR3: CASSEGPGTPYGYTF. Written as DNA, the CDR3 is TGTGCCAGCAGTGAGGGGCCCGGGACACCTTATGGCTACACCTTC.

The chain recombines TRBV15 with TRBJ2-3, with D possibly being TRBD1 (5 bases). V lost 0 bases to trimming and J lost 0 bases, with 10 bases between them. This CDR3 is 16 amino acids long. Germline V gene lookup returns CDR1 LNHNV and CDR2 YYDKDF (reference sequence). CDR3 in amino acids: CATSRDYAGSTDTQYF. CDR3 in DNA: TGTGCCACCAGCAGAGATTATGCAGGGAGCACAGATACGCAGTATTTT.

The V gene is TRBV2, the J gene TRBJ2-7, with TRBD2 matching 10 bases. V shed 3 bases and J 2 bases; nucleotides not matched to a gene: 10. CDR1 is SNHLY and CDR2 is FYNNEI in the germline V gene. The CDR3 has 17 amino acids. The CDR3: CASSEPLLLAGAYEQYF. CDR3 nucleotides: TGTGCCAGCAGTGAGCCCCTCCTGCTAGCGGGAGCCTACGAGCAGTACTTC.

The CDR3: CASSPQPRQGRRRVYNEQFF. The CDR3 nucleotides read TGTGCCAGCTCACCACAACCTCGGCAGGGAAGGAGGAGGGTTTACAATGAGCAGTTCTTC. The V call is TRBV18, the J call TRBJ2-1, with D perhaps matching TRBD2 (6 bases). The CDR3 spans 20 residues. V lost 1 base and J lost 4, with 26 bases in between. Germline V CDR1 and CDR2: KGHSH, LQKENI.

The chain uses TRBV6-1 and TRBJ1-2; possible D gene TRBD1, 5 bases. This CDR3 has 13 residues. Deletions cut 6 bases from V and 4 bases from J, with 12 bases between. Germline V CDR1 and CDR2: MNHNS, SASEGT. The CDR3 coding sequence is TGTGCCAGCAGAGAGGGGTCTGGCTATGGCTACACCTTC. Translated: CASREGSGYGYTF.

The table lists this clone with a few counts. The rearrangement links TRBV5-1 to TRBJ2-5, with 12 bases that match TRBD2. This CDR3 is 15 amino acids long. CDR1 and CDR2 from the germline V gene are SGHRS and YFSETQ. After removal of 1 base from V and 4 bases from J, the junction contained 2 bases not matched to a gene. The CDR3 protein is CASSLTSGGPETQYF. For the CDR3, the DNA is TGCGCCAGCAGCTTGACTAGCGGGGGGCCAGAGACCCAGTACTTC. Using reference TRBV5-1 and TRBJ2-5 for the parts outside the CDR3, the full variable domain is KAGVTQTPRYLIKTRGQQVTLSCSPISGHRSVSWYQQTPGQGLQFLFEYFSETQRNKGNFPGRFSGRQFSNSRSEMNVSTLELGDSALYLCASSLTSGGPETQYFGPGTRLLVL.

The rearrangement links TRBV2 to TRBJ2-7, with a weak D call TRBD2 (6 bases). V lost 11 bases to trimming and J lost 3 bases, with 17 bases between them. Germline V gene lookup returns CDR1 SNHLY and CDR2 FYNNEI. The CDR3 extends over 13 amino acids. The DNA of the CDR3 is TGTGCCTGCAAAAGGGACTCCAACTACGAGCAGTACTTC. It codes for CACKRDSNYEQYF.

The chain links TRBV2 to TRBJ2-1; D unresolved. The CDR3 has 11 residues. V lost 7 bases and J lost 7, with 8 bases in between. The germline V gene has CDR1 SNHLY and CDR2 FYNNEI. CDR3 residues: CASTSLNEQFF. The CDR3 DNA sequence: TGTGCCAGCACTAGTCTTAATGAGCAGTTCTTC. The full variable domain, completed using reference TRBV2 and TRBJ2-1, is EPEVTQTPSHQVTQMGQEVILRCVPISNHLYFYWYRQILGQKVEFLVSFYNNEISEKSEIFDDQFSVERPDGSNFTLKIRSTKLEDSAMYFCASTSLNEQFFGPGTRLTVL.

The chain carries TRBV2 and TRBJ2-3; possible D gene TRBD2, 6 bases. The CDR3 sequence is 13 residues long. CDR1 and CDR2 from the germline V gene are SNHLY and FYNNEI. V dropped 6 bases and J dropped 6 bases, with 13 bases sitting between them. The CDR3 nucleotides read TGTGCCAGCAGGCGGGAACTAGAGGATACGCAGTATTTT. Its translation is CASRRELEDTQYF.

J is TRBJ1-5 and V is TRBV29-1; TRBD1 is a possible D gene (6 bases). This CDR3 spans 13 amino acids. Per the germline V gene, CDR1 is SQVTM and CDR2 is ANQGSEA. Trimming stripped 5 bases from V and 5 bases from J, with 13 bases between. The chain's CDR3 is CSVSVQGDQPQHF. The CDR3 DNA follows: TGCAGCGTTTCGGTACAGGGAGATCAGCCCCAGCATTTT.

This clone was detected a few times. V usage is TRBV28 and J usage is TRBJ1-2, with no clear D. CDR1 and CDR2 from the germline V gene are MDHEN and SYDVKM. The CDR3 length is 13 residues. V was trimmed by 3 bases and J by 5 bases, leaving 10 bases between them. The CDR3 here is CASSLGGDYGYTF. CDR3 sequence (DNA): TGTGCCAGCAGTTTGGGCGGGGATTATGGCTACACCTTC.

This chain uses TRBV2 with TRBJ1-5, with D unclear. The CDR3 consists of 14 residues. Germline CDR1 and CDR2: SNHLY and FYNNEI. The ends were cut back, 2 bases at V and 2 bases at J, with 7 bases in the middle. The CDR3 loop is CASSERVGNQPQHF. CDR3 bases: TGTGCCAGCAGTGAACGGGTCGGCAATCAGCCCCAGCATTTT.

This clone was detected only a few times. The gene calls are TRBV19 and TRBJ1-2; D remains ambiguous. Germline assignment: CDR1 LNHDA and CDR2 SQIVND (reference sequence). The CDR3 runs to 11 residues. Trimming cost V 9 bases and J 5 bases, with 10 bases left between them. The CDR3 loop is CASRNHYGYTF. The DNA for the CDR3 is TGTGCCAGCCGTAACCATTATGGCTACACCTTC.